This T cell receptor beta chain was identified in a study of blood T cell repertoires in COVID-19. Study-level information: Sites in the United States, Italy and Spain provided acute and convalescent COVID-19 samples.

The CDR3 has 16 residues. Trimming at V came to 1 base and at J to 6 bases, leaving 4 bases not matched to a gene. Germline-derived CDR1 and CDR2 are SGHAT and FQNNGV. Participant age was about 18 to 95 years, and participants resided in about two dozen US areas. Before being deemed recovered, Cohort 3 donors had two negative PCRs, clearance, or symptom resolution. Libraries were prepared by immunoSEQ multiplex PCR; TCRdb keeps only in-frame clonotypes and omits some of them. The sample lists 140,000 to 150,000 clones, 70% to 90% occurring once. This TCR came from a woman in her thirties or forties who had recovered from COVID-19. The chain employs TRBV11-2 and TRBJ2-1; 12 positions agree with TRBD2. Sequencing input: PBMCs or T cells enriched from blood (not recorded which). The CDR3 DNA sequence: TGTGCCAGCAGCTTAGGCTCTAGCGGGAGGGCCAATGAGCAGTTCTTC. It codes for CASSLGSSGRANEQFF. Together with reference TRBV11-2 and TRBJ2-1, the CDR3 gives the full variable domain: EAGVAQSPRYKIIEKRQSVAFWCNPISGHATLYWYQQILGQGPKLLIQFQNNGVVDDSQLPKDRFSAERLKGVDSTLKIQPAKLEDSAVYLCASSLGSSGRANEQFFGPGTRLTVL.